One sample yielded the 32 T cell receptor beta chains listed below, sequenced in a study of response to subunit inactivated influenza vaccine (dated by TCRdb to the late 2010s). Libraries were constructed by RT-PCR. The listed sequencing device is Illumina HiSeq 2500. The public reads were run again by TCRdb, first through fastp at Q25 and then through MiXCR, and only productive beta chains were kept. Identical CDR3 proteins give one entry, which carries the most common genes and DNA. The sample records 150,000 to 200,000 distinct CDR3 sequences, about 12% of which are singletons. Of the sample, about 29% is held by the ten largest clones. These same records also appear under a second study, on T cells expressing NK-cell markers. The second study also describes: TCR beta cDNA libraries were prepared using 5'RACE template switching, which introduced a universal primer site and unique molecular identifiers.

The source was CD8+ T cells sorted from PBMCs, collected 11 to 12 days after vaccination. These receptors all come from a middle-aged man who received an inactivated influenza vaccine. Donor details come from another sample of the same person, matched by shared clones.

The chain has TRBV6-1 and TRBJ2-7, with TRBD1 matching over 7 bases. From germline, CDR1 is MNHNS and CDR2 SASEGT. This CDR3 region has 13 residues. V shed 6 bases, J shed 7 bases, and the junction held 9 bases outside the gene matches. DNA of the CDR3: TGTGCCAGCAGGGATACAGGGGTCGGAGAGCAGTACTTC. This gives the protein CASRDTGVGEQYF.

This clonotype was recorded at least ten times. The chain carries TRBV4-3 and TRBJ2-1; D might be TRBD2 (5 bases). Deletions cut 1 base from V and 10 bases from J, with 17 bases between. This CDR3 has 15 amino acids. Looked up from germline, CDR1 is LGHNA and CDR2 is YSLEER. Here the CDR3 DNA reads TGCGCCAGCAGCCAAGGCCCGCTACCAGCGGAGGAGCAGTTCTTC. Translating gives CASSQGPLPAEEQFF.

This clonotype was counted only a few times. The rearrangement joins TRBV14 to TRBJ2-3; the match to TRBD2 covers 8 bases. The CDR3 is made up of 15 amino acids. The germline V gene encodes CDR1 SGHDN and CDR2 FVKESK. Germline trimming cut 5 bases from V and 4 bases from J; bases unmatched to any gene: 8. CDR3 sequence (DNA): TGTGCCAGCAGCGGGGGACTAGTTACCGCAGATACGCAGTATTTT. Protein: CASSGGLVTADTQYF.

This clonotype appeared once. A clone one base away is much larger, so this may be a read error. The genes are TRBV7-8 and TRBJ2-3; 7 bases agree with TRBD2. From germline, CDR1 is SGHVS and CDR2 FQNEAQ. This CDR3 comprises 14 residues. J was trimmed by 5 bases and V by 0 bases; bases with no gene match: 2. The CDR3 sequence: CASSLASGGDTQYF. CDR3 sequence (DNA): TGTGCCAGCAGCTTAGCGTCGGGGGGAGATACGCAGTATTTT.

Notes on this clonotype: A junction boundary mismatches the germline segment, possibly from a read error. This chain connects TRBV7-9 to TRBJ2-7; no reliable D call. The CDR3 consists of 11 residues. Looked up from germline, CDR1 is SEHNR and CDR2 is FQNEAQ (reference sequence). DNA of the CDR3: TGTGCCAGCAGCTTAGGTTCTAAGTGGGACTTC. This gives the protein CASSLGSKWDF.

CDR3 nucleotide sequence: TGTGCCAGCAGCGTGGGGATTACGCAGTATTTT. As protein: CASSVGITQYF. This chain connects TRBV9 to TRBJ2-3, with D hard to call. Germline V gene lookup returns CDR1 SGDLS and CDR2 YYNGEE. Trimming stripped 2 bases from V and 8 bases from J, with 6 bases between. The CDR3 totals 11 residues.

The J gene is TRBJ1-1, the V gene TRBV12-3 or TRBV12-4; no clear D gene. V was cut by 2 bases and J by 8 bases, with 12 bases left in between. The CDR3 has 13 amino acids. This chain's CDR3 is CASSLRESPEAFF. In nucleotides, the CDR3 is TGTGCCAGCAGTTTAAGGGAGAGTCCAGAAGCTTTCTTT.

DNA for the CDR3: TGTGCCTCCAGCAAGGAGTTCCCCTGGACAGGGGTGGTTAATGAGCAGTTCTTC. Translated, it gives CASSKEFPWTGVVNEQFF. The chain carries TRBV3-1 and TRBJ2-1; TRBD1 aligns across 9 bases. CDR1 is LGHDT and CDR2 is YNNKEL in the germline V gene (reference sequence). The CDR3 sequence is 18 residues long. Germline trimming cut 11 bases from V and 7 bases from J; bases unmatched to any gene: 24.

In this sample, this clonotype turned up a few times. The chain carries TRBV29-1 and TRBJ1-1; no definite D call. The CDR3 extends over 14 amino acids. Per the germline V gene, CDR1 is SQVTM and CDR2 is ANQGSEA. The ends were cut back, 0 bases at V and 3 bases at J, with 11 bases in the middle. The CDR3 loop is CSVEDRGSDTEAFF. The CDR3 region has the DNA TGCAGCGTTGAAGATCGCGGCTCGGACACTGAAGCTTTCTTT.

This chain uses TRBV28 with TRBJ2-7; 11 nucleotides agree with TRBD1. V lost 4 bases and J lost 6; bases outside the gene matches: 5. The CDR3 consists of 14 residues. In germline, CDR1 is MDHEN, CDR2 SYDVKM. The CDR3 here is CASSSGTGGAEQYF. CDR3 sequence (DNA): TGTGCCAGCAGTTCCGGGACAGGGGGGGCCGAGCAGTACTTC.

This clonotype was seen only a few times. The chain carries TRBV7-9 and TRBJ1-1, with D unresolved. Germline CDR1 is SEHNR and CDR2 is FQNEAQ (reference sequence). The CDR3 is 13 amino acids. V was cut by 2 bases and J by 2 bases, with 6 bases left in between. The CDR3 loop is CASSLWGNTEAFF. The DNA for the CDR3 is TGTGCCAGCAGCTTATGGGGTAACACTGAAGCTTTCTTT.

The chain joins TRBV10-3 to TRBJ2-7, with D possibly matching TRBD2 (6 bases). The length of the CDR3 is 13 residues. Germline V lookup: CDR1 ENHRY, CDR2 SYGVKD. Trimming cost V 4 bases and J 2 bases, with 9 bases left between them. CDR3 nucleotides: TGTGCCATCAGTGTGGGGGGAACCTACGAGCAGTACTTC. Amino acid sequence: CAISVGGTYEQYF.

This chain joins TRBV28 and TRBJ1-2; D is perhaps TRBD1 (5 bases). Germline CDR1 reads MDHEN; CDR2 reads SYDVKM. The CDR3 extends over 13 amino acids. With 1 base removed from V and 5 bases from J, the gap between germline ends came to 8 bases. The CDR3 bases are TGTGCCAGCAGTTTATTGGGGACTTATGGCTACACCTTC. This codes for CASSLLGTYGYTF.

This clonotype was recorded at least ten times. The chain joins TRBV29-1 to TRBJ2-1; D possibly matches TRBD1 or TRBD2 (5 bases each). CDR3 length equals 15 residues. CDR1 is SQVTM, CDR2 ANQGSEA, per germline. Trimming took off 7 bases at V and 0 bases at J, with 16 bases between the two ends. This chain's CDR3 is CSAAGGASSYNEQFF. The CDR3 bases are TGCAGCGCCGCTGGGGGAGCCAGCTCCTACAATGAGCAGTTCTTC.

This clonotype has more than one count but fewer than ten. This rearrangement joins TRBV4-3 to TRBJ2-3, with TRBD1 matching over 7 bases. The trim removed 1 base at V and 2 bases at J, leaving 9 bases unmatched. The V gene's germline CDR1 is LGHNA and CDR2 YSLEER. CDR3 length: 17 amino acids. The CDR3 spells CASSQAPGQLFTDTQYF. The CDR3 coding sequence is TGCGCCAGCAGCCAAGCGCCGGGACAGTTATTCACAGATACGCAGTATTTT.

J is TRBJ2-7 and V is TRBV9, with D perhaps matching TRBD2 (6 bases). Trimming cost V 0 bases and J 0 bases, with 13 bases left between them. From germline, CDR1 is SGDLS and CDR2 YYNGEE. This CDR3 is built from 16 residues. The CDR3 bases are TGTGCCAGCAGCGTAGATTCGGGAGCCCCCTCCTACGAGCAGTACTTC. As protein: CASSVDSGAPSYEQYF.

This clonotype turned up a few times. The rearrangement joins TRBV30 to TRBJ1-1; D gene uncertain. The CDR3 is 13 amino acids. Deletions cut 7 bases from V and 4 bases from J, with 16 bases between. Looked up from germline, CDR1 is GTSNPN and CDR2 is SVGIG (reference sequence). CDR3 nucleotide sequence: TGTGCCTCGATTGGCCCCCTGGGCACTGAAGCTTTCTTT. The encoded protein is CASIGPLGTEAFF.

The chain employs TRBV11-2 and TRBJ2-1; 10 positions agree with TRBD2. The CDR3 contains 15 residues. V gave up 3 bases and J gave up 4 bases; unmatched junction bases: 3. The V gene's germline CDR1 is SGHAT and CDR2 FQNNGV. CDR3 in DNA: TGTGCCAGCAGCTTGCTAGCGGGAGATTACAATGAGCAGTTCTTC. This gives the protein CASSLLAGDYNEQFF.

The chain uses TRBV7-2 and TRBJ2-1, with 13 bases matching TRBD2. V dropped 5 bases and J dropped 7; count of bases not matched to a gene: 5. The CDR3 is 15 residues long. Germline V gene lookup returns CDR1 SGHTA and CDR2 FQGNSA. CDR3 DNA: TGTGCCAGCAGCACTAGCGGGGGGGCCGTAAATGAGCAGTTCTTC. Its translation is CASSTSGGAVNEQFF.

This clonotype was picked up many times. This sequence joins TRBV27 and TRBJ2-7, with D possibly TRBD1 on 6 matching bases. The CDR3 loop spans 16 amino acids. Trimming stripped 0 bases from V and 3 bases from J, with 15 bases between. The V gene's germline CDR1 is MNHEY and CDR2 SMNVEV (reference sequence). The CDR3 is CASSLSIGQRNYEQYF. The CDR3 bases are TGTGCCAGCAGTTTATCGATCGGACAGAGAAACTACGAGCAGTACTTC.

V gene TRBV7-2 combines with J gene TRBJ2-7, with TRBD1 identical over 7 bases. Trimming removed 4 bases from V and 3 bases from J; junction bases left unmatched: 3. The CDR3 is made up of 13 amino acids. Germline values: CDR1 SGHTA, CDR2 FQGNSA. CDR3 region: CASSSTGIYEQYF. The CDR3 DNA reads TGTGCCAGCAGCTCGACAGGGATCTACGAGCAGTACTTC. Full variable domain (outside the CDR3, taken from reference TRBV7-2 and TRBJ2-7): GAGVSQSPSNKVTEKGKDVELRCDPISGHTALYWYRQSLGQGLEFLIYFQGNSAPDKSGLPSDRFSAERTGGSVSTLTIQRTQQEDSAVYLCASSSTGIYEQYFGPGTRLTVT.

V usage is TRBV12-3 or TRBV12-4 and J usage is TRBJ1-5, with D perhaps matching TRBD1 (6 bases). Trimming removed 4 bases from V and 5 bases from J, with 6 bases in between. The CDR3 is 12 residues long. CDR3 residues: CASSSGDQPQHF. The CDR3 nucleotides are TGTGCCAGCAGTTCAGGGGATCAGCCCCAGCATTTT.

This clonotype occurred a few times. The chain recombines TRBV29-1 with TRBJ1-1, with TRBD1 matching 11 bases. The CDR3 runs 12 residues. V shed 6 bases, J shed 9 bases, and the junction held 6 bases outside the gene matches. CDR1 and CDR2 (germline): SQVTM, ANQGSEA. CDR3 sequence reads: CSVGQGAIQAFF. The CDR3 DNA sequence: TGCAGCGTCGGACAGGGGGCTATTCAAGCTTTCTTT.

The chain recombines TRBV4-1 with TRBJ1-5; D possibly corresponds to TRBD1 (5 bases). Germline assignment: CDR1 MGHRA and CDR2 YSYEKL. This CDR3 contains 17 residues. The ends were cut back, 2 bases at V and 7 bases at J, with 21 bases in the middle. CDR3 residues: CASSQFPPLLRGQPQHF. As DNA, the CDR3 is TGCGCCAGCAGCCAATTTCCCCCGCTTCTCCGGGGGCAGCCCCAGCATTTT.

The CDR3 DNA sequence: TGTGCCAGCAGCCTACCCAGCCAGAAAAATGAGCAGTTCTTC. Translation: CASSLPSQKNEQFF. The chain carries TRBV7-9 and TRBJ2-1, with no clear D. V lost 5 bases and J 7 bases, leaving 15 bases between the germline ends. Germline V lookup: CDR1 SEHNR, CDR2 FQNEAQ (reference sequence). The CDR3 is 14 amino acids.

This chain's CDR3 is CASSLLGQRYNEQFF. The DNA for the CDR3 is TGTGCCAGCAGTTTATTGGGACAGAGATACAATGAGCAGTTCTTC. V is TRBV28 and J is TRBJ2-1, with 7 bases matching TRBD1. The CDR3 runs to 15 residues. After removal of 1 base from V and 4 bases from J, the junction contained 4 bases not matched to a gene. Germline assignment: CDR1 MDHEN and CDR2 SYDVKM.

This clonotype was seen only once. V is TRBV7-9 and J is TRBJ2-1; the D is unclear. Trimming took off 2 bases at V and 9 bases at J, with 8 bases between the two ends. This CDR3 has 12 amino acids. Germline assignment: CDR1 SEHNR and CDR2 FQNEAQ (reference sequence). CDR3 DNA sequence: TGTGCCAGCAGCTTAACCGGGTTTGAGCAGTTCTTC. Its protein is CASSLTGFEQFF.

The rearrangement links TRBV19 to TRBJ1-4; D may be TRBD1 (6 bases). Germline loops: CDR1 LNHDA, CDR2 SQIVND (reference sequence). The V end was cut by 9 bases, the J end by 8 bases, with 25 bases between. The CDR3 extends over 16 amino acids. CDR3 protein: CASQDRLKGVYEKLFF. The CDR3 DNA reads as TGTGCCAGCCAAGACAGGTTAAAAGGGGTATACGAAAAACTGTTTTTT.

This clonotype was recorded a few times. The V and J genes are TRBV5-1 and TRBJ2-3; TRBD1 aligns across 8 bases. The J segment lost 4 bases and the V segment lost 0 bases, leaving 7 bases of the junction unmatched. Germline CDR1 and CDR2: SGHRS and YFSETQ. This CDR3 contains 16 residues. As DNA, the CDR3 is TGCGCCAGCAGCTTGGTCCAGGGGGCGCTCGCAGATACGCAGTATTTT. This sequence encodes CASSLVQGALADTQYF.

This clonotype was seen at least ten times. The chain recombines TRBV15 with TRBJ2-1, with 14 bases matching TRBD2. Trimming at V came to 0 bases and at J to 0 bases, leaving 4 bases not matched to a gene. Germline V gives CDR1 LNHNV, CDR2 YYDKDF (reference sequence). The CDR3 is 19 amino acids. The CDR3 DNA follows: TGTGCCACCAGCAGAGACGGGACTAGCGGGAGAGGCTCCTACAATGAGCAGTTCTTC. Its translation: CATSRDGTSGRGSYNEQFF.

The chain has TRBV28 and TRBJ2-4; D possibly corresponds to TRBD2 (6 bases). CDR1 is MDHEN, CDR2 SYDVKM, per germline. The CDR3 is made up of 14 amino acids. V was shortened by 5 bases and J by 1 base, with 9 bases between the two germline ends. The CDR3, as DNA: TGTGCCAGCAGTCCGGGGAGGGCCAAAAACATTCAGTACTTC. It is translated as CASSPGRAKNIQYF.

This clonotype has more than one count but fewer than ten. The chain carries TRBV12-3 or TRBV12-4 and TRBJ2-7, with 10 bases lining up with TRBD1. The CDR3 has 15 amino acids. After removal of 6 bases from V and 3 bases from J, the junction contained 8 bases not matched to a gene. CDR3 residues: CASRGQGSLYYEQYF. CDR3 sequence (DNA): TGTGCCAGCAGGGGACAGGGGTCGCTTTACTACGAGCAGTACTTC.